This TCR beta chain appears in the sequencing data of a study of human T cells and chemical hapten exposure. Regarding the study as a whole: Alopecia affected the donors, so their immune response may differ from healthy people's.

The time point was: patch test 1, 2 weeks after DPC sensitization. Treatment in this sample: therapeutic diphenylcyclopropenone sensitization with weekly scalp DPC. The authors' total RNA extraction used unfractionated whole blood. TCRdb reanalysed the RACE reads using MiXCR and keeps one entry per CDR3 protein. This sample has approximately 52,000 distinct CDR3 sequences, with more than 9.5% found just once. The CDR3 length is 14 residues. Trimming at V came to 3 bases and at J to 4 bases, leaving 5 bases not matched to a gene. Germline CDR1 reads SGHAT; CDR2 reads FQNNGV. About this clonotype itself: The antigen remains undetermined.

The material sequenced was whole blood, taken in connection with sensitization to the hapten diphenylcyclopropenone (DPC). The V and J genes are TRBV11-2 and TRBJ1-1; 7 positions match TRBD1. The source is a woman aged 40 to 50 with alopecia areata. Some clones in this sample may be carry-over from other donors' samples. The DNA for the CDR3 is TGTGCCAGCAGCTTTAGGAACAGGGGCACTGAAGCTTTCTTT. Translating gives CASSFRNRGTEAFF.